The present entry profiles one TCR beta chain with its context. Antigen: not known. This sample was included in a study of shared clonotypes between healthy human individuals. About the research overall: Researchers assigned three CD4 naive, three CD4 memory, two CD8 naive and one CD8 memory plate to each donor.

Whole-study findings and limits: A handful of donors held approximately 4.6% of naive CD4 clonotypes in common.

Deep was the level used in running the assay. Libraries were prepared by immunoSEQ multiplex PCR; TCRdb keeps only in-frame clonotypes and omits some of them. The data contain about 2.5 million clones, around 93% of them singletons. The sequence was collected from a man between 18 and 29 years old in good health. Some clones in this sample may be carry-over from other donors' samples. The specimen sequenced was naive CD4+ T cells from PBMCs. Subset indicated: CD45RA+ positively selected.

The CDR3 coding sequence is TGTGCCAGCAGCAGTAGTGGATTCACAGATACGCAGTATTTT. It is translated as CASSSSGFTDTQYF. This chain uses TRBV2 with TRBJ2-3, with D uncertain. Deletions cut 6 bases from V and 2 bases from J, with 12 bases between. Per the germline V gene, CDR1 is SNHLY and CDR2 is FYNNEI. CDR3 length: 14 residues.